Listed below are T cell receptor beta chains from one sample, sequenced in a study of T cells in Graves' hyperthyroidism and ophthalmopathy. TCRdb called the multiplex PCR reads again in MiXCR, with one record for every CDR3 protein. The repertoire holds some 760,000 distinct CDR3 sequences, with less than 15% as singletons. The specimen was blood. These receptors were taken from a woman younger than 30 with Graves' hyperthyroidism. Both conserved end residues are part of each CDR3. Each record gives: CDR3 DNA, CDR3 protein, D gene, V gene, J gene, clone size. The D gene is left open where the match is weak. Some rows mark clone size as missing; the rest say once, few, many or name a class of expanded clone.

TGTGCCATCAGTGAGTCGGGACTAGCGGGAGGATCAGATACGCAGTATTTT	CAISESGLAGGSDTQYF	TRBD2	TRBV10-3	TRBJ2-3	few
TGTGCCAGCAGCTTTGCTATGAGCTCCTACAATGAGCAGTTCTTC	CASSFAMSSYNEQFF	NA	TRBV13	TRBJ2-1	many
TGCGCCAGCAGCCAAGTCAGGGGCCAAGAGACCCAGTACTTC	CASSQVRGQETQYF	NA	TRBV4-1	TRBJ2-5	many
TGTACCAGCAGCCACCTCCTAGCTACGGGGGAGCTGTTTTTT	CTSSHLLATGELFF	NA	TRBV3-1	TRBJ2-2	NA
TGTGCCAGCAGTTACTCCCGTACCAGGAGCACCATATATTTT	CASSYSRTRSTIYF	NA	TRBV6-5	TRBJ1-3	NA
TGTGCCAGCAGACAAGGGACAGGTTTTCAGCCCCAGCATTTT	CASRQGTGFQPQHF	TRBD1	TRBV28	TRBJ1-5	few
TGCGCCAGCAGCTTGGGCAGGTTCGATCAGCCCCAGCATTTT	CASSLGRFDQPQHF	NA	TRBV5-1	TRBJ1-5	many
TGTGCCAGCAGCCTGGGGACTGCTGGGGGGGAGACCCAGTACTTC	CASSLGTAGGETQYF	NA	TRBV12-3/TRBV12-4	TRBJ2-5	many
TGTGCCAGCAGCCAGCGGGACGGTGGCTCCTACGAGCAGTACTTC	CASSQRDGGSYEQYF	NA	TRBV3-1	TRBJ2-7	many
TGTGCCAGCAGCGTAGTAGTAGAACCGGGACTAGCTTCAGATGAGCAGTTCTTC	CASSVVVEPGLASDEQFF	TRBD2	TRBV9	TRBJ2-1	NA
TGTACCAGCAGTTTCTACAACACAGATACGCAGTATTTT	CTSSFYNTDTQYF	NA	TRBV12-3/TRBV12-4	TRBJ2-3	many